This T cell receptor (beta chain) was profiled in a study of control samples from healthy donors and cancer patients. Some clones are missing from TCRdb's copy, which holds only in-frame ones; the method was immunoSEQ multiplex PCR. Altogether around 80,000 clones are present, more than 75% being singletons, with the ten largest covering more than 15%. The CDR3 runs to 13 residues. Germline-derived CDR1 and CDR2 are WNHNN and SYGVQD (reference sequence). V lost 3 bases and J lost 5, with 9 bases in between. V usage is TRBV10-1 and J usage is TRBJ2-3, with unresolved D. Specimen: blood. This TCR came from a man in his forties or fifties in good health. The CDR3, as DNA: TGCGCCAGCAGTGAAGTGACGGAAGATACGCAGTATTTT. Translated, it gives CASSEVTEDTQYF.